This TCR beta chain was sequenced during a study of cytomegalovirus exposure and HLA in healthy donors. Study-wide points: Because they were indistinguishable, some V segments, including TRBV6-2 and TRBV6-3, were excluded. Cytomegalovirus status, reportedly, was diagnosed with high specificity and sensitivity by the classifier.

The CDR3 runs to 16 residues. Germline loops: CDR1 SEHNR, CDR2 FQNEAQ (reference sequence). V lost 4 bases and J lost 3; bases outside the gene matches: 6. Every donor was a healthy person donating bone marrow. When sampled, the donors appeared nominally healthy, though they likely had unrecorded immune exposures. The PCR employed 60 Vbeta primers together with 13 Jbeta primers. TCRdb's table, derived via immunoSEQ multiplex PCR, lists solely in-frame clones and lacks some. The table includes 200,000 to 250,000 clones, around 83% detected once. In regard to this clone: Its specificity is unknown.

The sample taken for sequencing was PBMCs. The rearrangement joins TRBV7-9 to TRBJ2-3; 11 bases match TRBD2. This TCR was recovered from a woman aged 40 to 55 in good health and CMV-seronegative. CDR3 in DNA: TGTGCCAGCAGCTCAACAACTAGCGGGAGAACAGATACGCAGTATTTT. This encodes CASSSTTSGRTDTQYF.